This T cell receptor beta chain was found in a study of blood T cell repertoires in COVID-19. Turning to the study itself: PBMCs, B-cell-depleted T cells, or T cells provided the cDNA or gDNA that made up the material.

This CDR3 contains 17 residues. Germline CDR1 SGHAT, CDR2 FQNNGV. The J segment lost 5 bases and the V segment lost 1 base, leaving 6 bases of the junction unmatched. Here immunoSEQ multiplex PCR was the method, and the copy in TCRdb shows in-frame clones only, minus some. In the table there are hundreds of thousands of clones, 80% to 90% of which are singletons. Sequenced sample: peripheral blood. The rearrangement uses TRBV11-2 and TRBJ2-3, with 13 bases matching TRBD2. This sequence was found in a woman aged 25 to 45 with acute or convalescent COVID-19. The CDR3 sequence is CASSLGLAGGSVDTQYF. The CDR3 bases are TGTGCCAGCAGCTTAGGACTAGCGGGGGGTTCGGTAGATACGCAGTATTTT.